Below are 19 T cell receptor beta chains sequenced from a single sample in a study of CD8+ T cells in alopecia areata. RNA was isolated and reverse transcribed to cDNA, the sequencing template. Sequenced by immunoSEQ multiplex PCR; TCRdb stores in-frame clones only, minus some. Of around 100,000 clones listed, around 50% are singletons. As to treatment: oral pan-JAK inhibitor, 5-10 mg twice daily. The sequenced sample was CD8+ T cells sorted from blood, obtained at week 24, from a patient treated with tofacitinib. These receptors all stem from a human donor with alopecia areata.

In its sample, this clone was seen a few times. V and J are TRBV7-8 and TRBJ2-7, with 8 bases fitting TRBD2. This CDR3 has 17 residues. The V gene's germline CDR1 is SGHVS and CDR2 FQNEAQ. The V gene end was trimmed by 4 bases and the J gene end by 0 bases; junction bases not matched to a gene: 11. CDR3: CASSSAIGRGVSYEQYF. CDR3 sequence (DNA): TGTGCCAGCAGCTCCGCAATCGGGCGGGGGGTCTCCTACGAGCAGTACTTC.

The V and J genes are TRBV27 and TRBJ2-1; D is unclear. The V end lost 3 bases, the J end lost 6 bases, and 12 bases lay between the germline ends. The CDR3 covers 14 residues. Germline V lookup: CDR1 MNHEY, CDR2 SMNVEV (reference sequence). CDR3 DNA: TGTGCCAGCAGTTTGGTGAGGCGAGGCAATGAGCAGTTCTTC. This codes for CASSLVRRGNEQFF.

The chain couples TRBV13 to TRBJ2-1, with D perhaps TRBD1 (6 bases). From germline, CDR1 is PRHDT and CDR2 FYEKMQ (reference sequence). This CDR3 has 14 amino acids. The V end lost 4 bases, the J end lost 4 bases, and 11 bases lay between the germline ends. CDR3 sequence (DNA): TGTGCCAGCAGCTCCTCCGGGACATACAATGAGCAGTTCTTC. Protein sequence: CASSSSGTYNEQFF.

This clone was detected once. V and J are TRBV2 and TRBJ2-7; 9 bases fit TRBD1. Germline CDR1 is SNHLY and CDR2 is FYNNEI. The CDR3 is made up of 14 amino acids. With V trimmed by 3 bases and J by 3 bases, 3 bases remained unmatched. This chain's CDR3 is CASSDPGQGYEQYF. The DNA of the CDR3 is TGTGCCAGCAGTGATCCGGGACAGGGCTACGAGCAGTACTTC.

The chain couples TRBV2 to TRBJ2-5, with no clear D. The V gene's germline CDR1 is SNHLY and CDR2 FYNNEI. V was clipped by 6 bases and J by 5 bases, with 10 bases between them. The CDR3 loop spans 12 amino acids. The CDR3 here is CASRTPGETQYF. In DNA form, the CDR3 reads TGTGCCAGCAGGACCCCGGGTGAGACCCAGTACTTC.

The chain carries TRBV5-4 and TRBJ2-5, with 8 bases fitting TRBD1. The germline CDR1 and CDR2 sequences are SGHNT and YYREEE (reference sequence). The length of the CDR3 is 13 residues. J gave up 5 bases and V 4 bases, and 4 bases lay outside the gene matches. CDR3 amino acids: CASSDRGEETQYF. Here the CDR3 DNA reads TGTGCCAGCAGCGACAGGGGTGAGGAGACCCAGTACTTC.

This rearrangement joins TRBV19 to TRBJ2-7; the D gene is possibly TRBD2 (5 bases). The V and J ends lost 0 bases and 7 bases respectively, with 13 bases between them. The CDR3 has 14 amino acids. Germline CDR1 and CDR2: LNHDA and SQIVND (reference sequence). The DNA of the CDR3 is TGTGCCAGTAGTATAGATCTGGAATCGGGAGAGCAGTACTTC. Encoded protein: CASSIDLESGEQYF.

As to this clone: Its ends do not fully match the called genes, so a read error is possible. The V call is TRBV11-2, the J call TRBJ2-5; D is unclear. Germline CDR1 and CDR2: SGHAT and FQNNGV. This CDR3 comprises 12 residues. In nucleotides, the CDR3 is TGTGCCAGCAGCACCTCGGGCCTGTGGGCAGACTTC. Translated, it gives CASSTSGLWADF.

This chain links TRBV5-1 with TRBJ2-7; the match to TRBD1 covers 10 bases. V was pared by 4 bases and J by 7 bases, with 5 bases of the junction left unmatched. The CDR3 runs 13 residues. Germline CDR1 is SGHRS and CDR2 is YFSETQ. The CDR3 protein is CASSTGQGYEQYF. The CDR3 DNA is TGCGCCAGCAGCACGGGACAGGGGTATGAGCAGTACTTC. The full variable domain, completed using reference TRBV5-1 and TRBJ2-7, is KAGVTQTPRYLIKTRGQQVTLSCSPISGHRSVSWYQQTPGQGLQFLFEYFSETQRNKGNFPGRFSGRQFSNSRSEMNVSTLELGDSALYLCASSTGQGYEQYFGPGTRLTVT.

On this clone: Sequence at one end of the junction differs from germline and may be a read error. The V call is TRBV5-1, the J call TRBJ2-3; D not certain. The CDR3 length is 14 residues. Germline V gene lookup returns CDR1 SGHRS and CDR2 YFSETQ. CDR3 nucleotide sequence: TGCGCCAGCAGCTTGGAGGTCCGCACGGATACGCAGTATTTT. As protein: CASSLEVRTDTQYF. Supplemented by reference TRBV5-1 and TRBJ2-3, the full variable domain reads KAGVTQTPRYLIKTRGQQVTLSCSPISGHRSVSWYQQTPGQGLQFLFEYFSETQRNKGNFPGRFSGRQFSNSRSEMNVSTLELGDSALYLCASSLEVRTDTQYFGPGTRLTVL.

This clone was observed a few times. The chain combines TRBV28 with TRBJ1-2; D perhaps matches TRBD1 (5 bases). V was shortened by 3 bases and J by 8 bases, with 16 bases between the two germline ends. Germline lookup yields CDR1 MDHEN and CDR2 SYDVKM. CDR3 length equals 14 residues. The CDR3 DNA is TGTGCCAGCAGTTTCAGGGCTACGATTCGGGGCTACACCTTC. Translated: CASSFRATIRGYTF.

J is TRBJ1-5 and V is TRBV6-5; D gene uncertain. The length of the CDR3 is 14 residues. CDR1 and CDR2 from the germline V gene are MNHEY and SVGAGI. V was pared by 2 bases and J by 0 bases, with 5 bases between. CDR3 sequence reads: CASSYGYSNQPQHF. The CDR3 nucleotides read TGTGCCAGCAGTTACGGCTATAGCAATCAGCCCCAGCATTTT.

CDR3 nucleotides: TGCGCCAGCAGTCAGGGGACTAGCGACAGGAACACCGGGGAGCTGTTTTTT. It encodes CASSQGTSDRNTGELFF. The chain links TRBV23-1 to TRBJ2-2; 10 nucleotides align to TRBD2. TRBV23-1 is annotated as an ORF whose role is uncertain. V was clipped by 3 bases and J by 1 base; unmatched bases: 5. The CDR3 runs 17 residues.

This clone was counted between two and nine times. The chain combines TRBV5-6 with TRBJ2-3; 8 bases line up with TRBD1. This CDR3 has 15 amino acids. The germline CDR1 and CDR2 sequences are SGHDT and YYEEEE. Trimming cost V 0 bases and J 6 bases; bases outside gene matches: 6. The CDR3 reads CASSLEGQAPDTQYF. The DNA of the CDR3 is TGTGCCAGCAGCTTGGAGGGACAGGCTCCCGATACGCAGTATTTT.

The chain links TRBV5-1 to TRBJ1-1, with D possibly matching TRBD1 (5 bases). Trimming removed 3 bases at V and 4 bases at J, with 16 bases between. The CDR3 runs 15 residues. Germline loops: CDR1 SGHRS, CDR2 YFSETQ. The CDR3 DNA follows: TGCGCCAGCAGCTGGACCCTTTGGGGGACCACTGAAGCTTTCTTT. As protein: CASSWTLWGTTEAFF.

This clone was recorded a few times. The chain uses TRBV9 and TRBJ1-1; D not resolved. Between the trimmed V and J ends, which lost 0 bases and 6 bases, there was a span of 12 bases. CDR1 and CDR2 (germline): SGDLS, YYNGEE. The CDR3 runs 14 residues. CDR3 in DNA: TGTGCCAGCAGCGTAGGTTTGGATGTTGCTGAAGCTTTCTTT. The encoded protein is CASSVGLDVAEAFF.

Comment on this clone: The sample holds other DNA sequences that translate to the same CDR3. The gene calls are TRBV6-4 and TRBJ2-2, with D perhaps TRBD1 (5 bases). This CDR3 spans 13 amino acids. Germline V gives CDR1 MRHNA, CDR2 SNTAGT. The V end was cut by 2 bases, the J end by 5 bases, with 6 bases between. CDR3 bases: TGTGCCAGCAGTGACGGGGCGACCGGGGAGCTGTTTTTT. This translates into CASSDGATGELFF.

CDR3 nucleotides: TGTGCCATCAGTGATGGGGCCGCGAACCACTATGGCTACACCTTC. It encodes CAISDGAANHYGYTF. The rearrangement uses TRBV10-3 and TRBJ1-2, with a possible D match to TRBD1 (5 bases). The CDR3 contains 15 residues. V lost 3 bases to trimming and J lost 3 bases, with 14 bases between them. CDR1 ENHRY and CDR2 SYGVKD come from the germline V gene.

The genes are TRBV7-9 and TRBJ2-4; perhaps TRBD2 as D (5 bases). The germline V and J ends were trimmed by 2 bases and 9 bases, with 17 bases remaining between them. This CDR3 is built from 15 residues. Germline V gene sequence: CDR1 SEHNR, CDR2 FQNEAQ (reference sequence). The CDR3 nucleotides read TGTGCCAGCAGCTTAACGCCGGACGAACTAGGCATTCAGTACTTC. Its protein is CASSLTPDELGIQYF.